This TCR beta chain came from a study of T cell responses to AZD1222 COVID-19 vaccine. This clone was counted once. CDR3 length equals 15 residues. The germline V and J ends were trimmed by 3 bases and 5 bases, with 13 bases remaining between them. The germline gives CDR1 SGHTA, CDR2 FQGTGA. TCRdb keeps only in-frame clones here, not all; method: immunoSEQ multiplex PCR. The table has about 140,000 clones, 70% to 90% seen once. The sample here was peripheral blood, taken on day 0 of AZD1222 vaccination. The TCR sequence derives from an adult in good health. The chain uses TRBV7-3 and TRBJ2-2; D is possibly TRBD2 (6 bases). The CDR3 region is CASSLVGSGTGELFF. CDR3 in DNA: TGTGCCAGCAGCTTGGTCGGGAGTGGGACCGGGGAGCTGTTTTTT. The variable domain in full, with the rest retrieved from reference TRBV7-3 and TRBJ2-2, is GAGVSQTPSNKVTEKGKYVELRCDPISGHTALYWYRQSLGQGPEFLIYFQGTGAADDSGLPNDRFFAVRPEGSVSTLKIQRTERGDSAVYLCASSLVGSGTGELFFGEGSRLTVL.